The 18 T cell receptor beta chains presented below share a single source sample, sequenced in a study of graft-versus-host responses after intestinal transplantation. This table comes from immunoSEQ multiplex PCR, and its TCRdb copy is limited to in-frame clones, with some not included. The sample has around 97,000 clones, about 90% seen once. These receptors lack a known antigen. Sequenced here: unstimulated CD8+ T cells sorted from spleen or lymph node cells, sampled before intestinal transplant. The receptor source for this set is a human donor who received an intestinal transplant.

V and J are TRBV6-6 and TRBJ2-7, with D possibly TRBD1 on 5 matching bases. CDR1 is MNHNY and CDR2 is SVGAGI in the germline V gene (reference sequence). CDR3 size: 13 residues. V lost 2 bases to trimming and J lost 1 base, with 6 bases between them. CDR3 region: CASSYGASYEQYF. The CDR3 DNA follows: TGTGCCAGCAGTTACGGGGCGTCCTACGAGCAGTACTTC.

V usage is TRBV11-2 and J usage is TRBJ1-6; possible D gene TRBD1, 5 bases. Between the trimmed V and J ends, which lost 0 bases and 8 bases, there was a span of 11 bases. The CDR3 covers 15 residues. In germline, CDR1 is SGHAT, CDR2 FQNNGV. CDR3 loop: CASSLELGLDSPLHF. In nucleotides, the CDR3 is TGTGCCAGCAGCTTAGAGTTGGGACTGGATTCACCCCTCCACTTT.

The rearrangement uses TRBV9 and TRBJ2-2; perhaps TRBD1 as D (5 bases). Trimming shortened V by 0 bases and J by 3 bases, and 15 bases separated the two germline ends. This CDR3 has 17 amino acids. The germline V gene encodes CDR1 SGDLS and CDR2 YYNGEE. The CDR3 sequence: CASSVVIGAVDTGELFF. CDR3 DNA: TGTGCCAGCAGCGTAGTAATAGGGGCTGTGGACACCGGGGAGCTGTTTTTT.

The gene calls are TRBV29-1 and TRBJ2-2; tentatively, D is TRBD1 or TRBD2 (5 bases each). The V gene's germline CDR1 is SQVTM and CDR2 ANQGSEA. CDR3 length equals 14 residues. V was cut by 6 bases and J by 1 base, with 12 bases left in between. Here the CDR3 reads CSVAGTVNTGELFF. CDR3 nucleotide sequence: TGCAGCGTCGCCGGGACGGTGAACACCGGGGAGCTGTTTTTT.

This chain connects TRBV4-3 to TRBJ2-5, with 7 bases lining up with TRBD1. This CDR3 region has 15 residues. V trimming: 1 base; J trimming: 3 bases; junction bases outside the gene matches: 5. Per germline, CDR1 LGHNA and CDR2 YSLEER. The CDR3 DNA sequence: TGCGCCAGCAGCCAAGCACAGGGGTGGGAAGAGACCCAGTACTTC. Its translation is CASSQAQGWEETQYF.

This clone appeared once. The chain joins TRBV12-1 to TRBJ1-3; the table calls TRBD1, which could not be checked here. TRBV12-1 is a recognized pseudogene. There are 18 residues in the CDR3. In DNA, the CDR3 is TGTGCCAGCAGCTACAGGGGGCGAGCTCCCGATTCGGGAAACACCATATATTTT. This codes for CASSYRGRAPDSGNTIYF.

V and J are TRBV4-1 and TRBJ2-7; possible D gene TRBD1, 6 bases. The CDR3 runs 14 residues. V shed 3 bases and J shed 3 bases, with 12 bases lying between them. In germline, CDR1 is MGHRA, CDR2 YSYEKL. The CDR3 protein is CASSHIGQFYEQYF. The CDR3 DNA sequence: TGCGCCAGCAGCCATATCGGACAGTTCTACGAGCAGTACTTC.

This clone occurred a few times. The chain is built from TRBV5-4 and TRBJ2-7; D remains ambiguous. Germline CDR1 reads SGHNT; CDR2 reads YYREEE (reference sequence). This CDR3 is built from 13 residues. Trimming cost V 4 bases and J 2 bases, with 10 bases left between them. CDR3 sequence: CASSADGAYEQYF. The CDR3 nucleotides read TGTGCCAGCAGCGCGGACGGAGCCTACGAGCAGTACTTC. Full variable domain (missing parts from reference TRBV5-4 and TRBJ2-7): ETGVTQSPTHLIKTRGQQVTLRCSSQSGHNTVSWYQQALGQGPQFIFQYYREEENGRGNFPPRFSGLQFPNYSSELNVNALELDDSALYLCASSADGAYEQYFGPGTRLTVT.

Here the CDR3 reads CASSHVGQSEETQYF. The CDR3 bases are TGTGCCAGCAGCCACGTGGGGCAGTCCGAAGAGACCCAGTACTTC. The chain has TRBV6-5 and TRBJ2-5; D possibly corresponds to TRBD1 (5 bases). From germline, CDR1 is MNHEY and CDR2 SVGAGI. This CDR3 spans 15 amino acids. Trimming took off 6 bases at V and 3 bases at J, with 17 bases between the two ends.

The table lists this clone with a few counts. The chain recombines TRBV5-3 with TRBJ1-5; 7 bases agree with TRBD1. TRBV5-3 is assigned to the ORF class and has an uncertain function. There are 15 residues in the CDR3. The V segment lost 4 bases and the J segment 7 bases; nucleotides outside the gene matches: 11. As DNA, the CDR3 is TGTGCCAGAAGCGTTCAAGACAGGGAGAACCAGCCCCAGCATTTT. It translates to CARSVQDRENQPQHF.

The J gene is TRBJ1-6, the V gene TRBV28, with D unresolved. The CDR3 length is 15 residues. Deletions cut 3 bases from V and 9 bases from J, with 15 bases between. Germline V gives CDR1 MDHEN, CDR2 SYDVKM. The CDR3 nucleotides are TGTGCCAGCAGTTTCCCCCTAGCAGCGGGTTCACCCCTCCACTTT. Its protein product is CASSFPLAAGSPLHF.

This rearrangement joins TRBV6-5 to TRBJ2-7; D gene unclear. Trimming cost V 4 bases and J 1 base, with 5 bases left between them. Per germline, CDR1 MNHEY and CDR2 SVGAGI. CDR3 size: 12 residues. In nucleotides, the CDR3 is TGTGCCAGCAGTTTTGAATCCTACGAGCAGTACTTC. Protein: CASSFESYEQYF.

This clone came up a few times. This chain links TRBV11-2 with TRBJ2-7; TRBD2 is a possible D gene (6 bases). Looked up from germline, CDR1 is SGHAT and CDR2 is FQNNGV. The CDR3 sequence is 12 residues long. Trimming removed 4 bases at V and 2 bases at J, with 6 bases between. CDR3 nucleotides: TGTGCCAGCAGCTGGGGGGCCTACGAGCAGTACTTC. Residues: CASSWGAYEQYF.

The rearrangement uses TRBV6-6 and TRBJ1-2; TRBD1 might be the D (5 bases). The CDR3 runs to 12 residues. V lost 6 bases to trimming and J lost 4 bases, with 9 bases between them. Germline lookup yields CDR1 MNHNY and CDR2 SVGAGI (reference sequence). The CDR3 nucleotides are TGTGCCAGCAGCCGGACATCCTATGGCTACACCTTC. This codes for CASSRTSYGYTF.

This clone was detected only once. J is TRBJ2-7 and V is TRBV5-6; 7 bases agree with TRBD1. V was pared by 4 bases and J by 2 bases, with 15 bases of the junction left unmatched. Germline CDR1 is SGHDT and CDR2 is YYEEEE. This CDR3 has 17 residues. CDR3 nucleotide sequence: TGTGCCAGCAGCCACATCCTAACGTCGGGACAGCCCTACGAGCAGTACTTC. Translation: CASSHILTSGQPYEQYF. Using reference TRBV5-6 and TRBJ2-7 for the parts outside the CDR3, the full variable domain is DAGVTQSPTHLIKTRGQQVTLRCSPKSGHDTVSWYQQALGQGPQFIFQYYEEEERQRGNFPDRFSGHQFPNYSSELNVNALLLGDSALYLCASSHILTSGQPYEQYFGPGTRLTVT.

The V and J genes are TRBV2 and TRBJ2-3; 12 nucleotides agree with TRBD2. This CDR3 has 16 residues. Losses at the gene ends were 6 bases for V and 2 bases for J; bases not matched to a gene: 6. CDR1 is SNHLY, CDR2 FYNNEI, per germline. The CDR3 nucleotides are TGTGCCAGCAGCCTACTAGCGGGAGGACTCACAGATACGCAGTATTTT. Its translation is CASSLLAGGLTDTQYF.

This clone was found once. The chain has TRBV27 and TRBJ2-7; D remains unclear. In germline, CDR1 is MNHEY, CDR2 SMNVEV (reference sequence). Trimming cost V 6 bases and J 0 bases, with 9 bases left between them. The CDR3 consists of 13 residues. CDR3 coding DNA: TGTGCCAGCAGCTATGCTAGCTCCTACGAGCAGTACTTC. Translating gives CASSYASSYEQYF.

The V call is TRBV29-1, the J call TRBJ1-1; D is undetermined. The CDR3 runs 13 residues. Germline CDR1 SQVTM, CDR2 ANQGSEA. The V and J ends lost 0 bases and 1 base respectively, with 6 bases between them. The CDR3 protein is CSVEEGWNTEAFF. The DNA of the CDR3 is TGCAGCGTTGAAGAGGGGTGGAACACTGAAGCTTTCTTT. Drawing the rest from reference TRBV29-1 and TRBJ1-1, the complete variable domain is SAVISQKPSRDICQRGTSLTIQCQVDSQVTMMFWYRQQPGQSLTLIATANQGSEATYESGFVIDKFPISRPNLTFSTLTVSNMSPEDSSIYLCSVEEGWNTEAFFGQGTRLTVV.